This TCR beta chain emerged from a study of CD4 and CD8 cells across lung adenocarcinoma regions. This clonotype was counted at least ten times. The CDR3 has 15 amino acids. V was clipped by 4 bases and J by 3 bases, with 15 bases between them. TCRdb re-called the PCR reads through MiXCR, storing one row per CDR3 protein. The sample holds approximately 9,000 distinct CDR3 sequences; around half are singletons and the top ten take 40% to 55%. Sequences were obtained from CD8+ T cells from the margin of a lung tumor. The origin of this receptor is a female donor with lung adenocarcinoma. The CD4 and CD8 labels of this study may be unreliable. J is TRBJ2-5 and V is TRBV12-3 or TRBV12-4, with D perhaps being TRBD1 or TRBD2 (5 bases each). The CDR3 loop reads CASSSSGTPKETQYF. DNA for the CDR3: TGTGCCAGCAGTTCCTCCGGGACCCCAAAAGAGACCCAGTACTTC.